The TCR beta chain described here comes from a study of shared clonotypes between healthy human individuals. Study-wide background: Used for every donor were three CD4 naive, three CD4 memory, two CD8 naive and one CD8 memory plate. Points from the study as a whole: Clonotypes not shared had lower generation probabilities than those common to all four donors. Naive subsets usually exceeded memory subsets in estimated richness.

Clones were sequenced by immunoSEQ multiplex PCR, and TCRdb holds only the in-frame ones, with some missing. The sample has roughly 2 million clones, roughly 94% seen once. The V end was cut by 0 bases, the J end by 3 bases, with 14 bases between. The CDR3 is made up of 16 amino acids. Germline CDR1 SNHLY, CDR2 FYNNEI. Notes on this clone: The antigen is undetermined.

Naive CD8 cells were CD45RO-negative, positively selected for CCR7, excluding terminally differentiated effector memory CD45RA+ cells. All the donors were Caucasian adults who lived in Nashville, Tennessee. The chain links TRBV2 to TRBJ2-5; D unclear. This TCR was sampled from a young man in good health. Sequenced material: naive CD8+ T cells sorted from blood. The chain's CDR3 is CASSEALRPNEETQYF. DNA of the CDR3: TGTGCCAGCAGTGAAGCGCTTCGGCCTAACGAAGAGACCCAGTACTTC.